This record covers a single T cell receptor (beta chain). The sample is drawn from a study of CD8 T cells in Susac syndrome. After extraction with the RNeasy kit, 0.5 to 1 ug of the RNA was reverse transcribed using random hexamers. Using its own MiXCR run on the immunoSEQ multiplex PCR reads, TCRdb lists one record per CDR3 protein. The table lists approximately 260,000 distinct CDR3 sequences, less than 96% of them singletons. CDR1 is MNHNS, CDR2 SASEGT, per germline. The CDR3 extends over 16 amino acids. The ends were cut back, 6 bases at V and 4 bases at J, with 21 bases in the middle. This clonotype was sampled from a human donor with Susac syndrome. Sequenced input: CD4+ T cells from PBMCs. The chain combines TRBV6-1 with TRBJ1-2; D unresolved. The CDR3 loop is CASSSFRPVPGYGYTF. The CDR3 DNA follows: TGTGCCAGCAGCTCCTTTAGACCGGTACCCGGCTATGGCTACACCTTC.